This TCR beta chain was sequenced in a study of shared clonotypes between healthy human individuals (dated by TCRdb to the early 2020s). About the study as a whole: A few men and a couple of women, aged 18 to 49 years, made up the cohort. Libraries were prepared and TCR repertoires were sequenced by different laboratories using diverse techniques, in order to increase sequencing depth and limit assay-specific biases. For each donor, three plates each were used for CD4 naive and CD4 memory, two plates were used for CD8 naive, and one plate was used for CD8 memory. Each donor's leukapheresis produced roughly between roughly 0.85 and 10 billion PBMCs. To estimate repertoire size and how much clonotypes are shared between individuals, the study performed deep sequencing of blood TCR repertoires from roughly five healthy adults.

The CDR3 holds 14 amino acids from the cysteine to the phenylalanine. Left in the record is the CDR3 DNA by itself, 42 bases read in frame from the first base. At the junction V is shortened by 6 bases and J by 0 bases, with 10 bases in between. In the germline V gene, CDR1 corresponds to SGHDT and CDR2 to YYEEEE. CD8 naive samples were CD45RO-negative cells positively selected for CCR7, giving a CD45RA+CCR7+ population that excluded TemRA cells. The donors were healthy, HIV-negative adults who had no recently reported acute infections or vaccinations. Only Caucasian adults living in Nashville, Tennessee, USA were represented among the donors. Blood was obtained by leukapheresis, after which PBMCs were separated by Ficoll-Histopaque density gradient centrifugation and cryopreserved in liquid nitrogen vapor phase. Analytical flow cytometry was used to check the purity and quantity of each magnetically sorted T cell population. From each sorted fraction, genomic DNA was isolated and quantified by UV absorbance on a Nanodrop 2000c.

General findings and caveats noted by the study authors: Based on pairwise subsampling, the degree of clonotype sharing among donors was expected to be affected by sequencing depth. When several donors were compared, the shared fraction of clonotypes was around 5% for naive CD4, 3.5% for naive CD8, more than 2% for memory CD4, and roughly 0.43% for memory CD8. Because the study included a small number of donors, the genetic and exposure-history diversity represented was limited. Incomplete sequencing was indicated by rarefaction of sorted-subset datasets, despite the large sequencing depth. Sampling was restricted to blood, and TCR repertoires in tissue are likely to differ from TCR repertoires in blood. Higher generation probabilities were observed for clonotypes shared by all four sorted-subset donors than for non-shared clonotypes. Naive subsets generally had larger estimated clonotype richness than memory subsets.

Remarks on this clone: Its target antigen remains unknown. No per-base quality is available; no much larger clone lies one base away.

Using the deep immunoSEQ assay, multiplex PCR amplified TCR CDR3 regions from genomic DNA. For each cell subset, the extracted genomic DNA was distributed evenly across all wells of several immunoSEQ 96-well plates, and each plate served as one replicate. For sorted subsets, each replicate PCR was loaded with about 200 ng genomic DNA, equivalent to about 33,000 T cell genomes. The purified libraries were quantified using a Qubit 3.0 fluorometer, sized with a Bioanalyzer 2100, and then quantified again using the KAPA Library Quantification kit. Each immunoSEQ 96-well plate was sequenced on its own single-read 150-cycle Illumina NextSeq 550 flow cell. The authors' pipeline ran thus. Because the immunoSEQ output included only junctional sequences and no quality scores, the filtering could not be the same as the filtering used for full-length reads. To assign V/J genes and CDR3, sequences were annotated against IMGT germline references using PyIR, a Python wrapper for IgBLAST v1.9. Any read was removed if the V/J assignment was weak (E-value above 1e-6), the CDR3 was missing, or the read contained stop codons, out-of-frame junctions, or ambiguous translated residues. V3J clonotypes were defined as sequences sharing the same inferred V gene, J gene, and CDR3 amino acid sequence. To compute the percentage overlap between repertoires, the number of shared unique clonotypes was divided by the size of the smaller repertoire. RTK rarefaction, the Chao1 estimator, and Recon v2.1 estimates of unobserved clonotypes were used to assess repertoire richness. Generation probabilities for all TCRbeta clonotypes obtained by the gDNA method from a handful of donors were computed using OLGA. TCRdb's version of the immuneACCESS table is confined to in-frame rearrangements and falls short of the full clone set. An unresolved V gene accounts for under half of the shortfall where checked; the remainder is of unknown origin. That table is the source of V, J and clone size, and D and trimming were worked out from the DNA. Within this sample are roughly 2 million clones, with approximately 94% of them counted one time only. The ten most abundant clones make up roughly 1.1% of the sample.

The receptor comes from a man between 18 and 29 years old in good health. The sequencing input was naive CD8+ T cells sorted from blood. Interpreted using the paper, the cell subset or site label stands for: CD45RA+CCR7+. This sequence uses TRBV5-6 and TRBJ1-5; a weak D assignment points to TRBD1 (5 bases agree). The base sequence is TGTGCCAGCACCCTGACAGCTAGCAATCAGCCCCAGCATTTT. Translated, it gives CASTLTASNQPQHF.